This T cell receptor (beta chain) is drawn from a study of metastatic and nonmetastatic thyroid tumors (dated by TCRdb to 2020 to 2022). In terms of the full investigation: Repertoires from peripheral blood and from tumor or nodule tissue samples of malignant and benign thyroid patients were compared. What the work shows at the level of the full study, not this receptor alone: In both blood and tumor samples, TCR beta diversity was reported to be significantly higher in malignant tumors than in benign nodules.

This clone was counted ten times or more. Its recognized antigen is unknown. Within one base of it there is no much larger clone, and no base qualities were kept. Library creation used PCR. This sample was sequenced with an Illumina HiSeq 4000. High-throughput sequencing was used to profile the TCR beta-chain CDR3 region of every patient. In the original analysis: The researchers built a classifier to tell apart papillary thyroid cancer patients with distant metastasis, based on CDR3 differences among clinicopathological groups. The Shannon index was used to assess repertoire diversity, and the Morisita-Horn index was used to assess tumor-blood repertoire similarity. TCRdb itself trimmed the public reads at Q25 with fastp, ran MiXCR and retained productive beta chains. These V and J calls originate from TCRdb's pipeline instead of the authors' own analysis. This sample gives about 46,000 clones in total; under 25% of them show up just once. The ten top clones hold roughly 3.2% of the sample.

V is shortened by 5 bases, J by 2 bases, and the region joining them spans 7 bases. From the cysteine through the phenylalanine, the CDR3 covers 14 amino acids. Just the 42-base CDR3 DNA is kept, in frame starting at base 1. The germline V gene gives CDR1 as SNHLY and CDR2 as FYNNEI. None of the patients had been given any treatment before thyroid surgery. Patient clinical samples collected from the early 2010s to the late 2010s were retrospectively analysed using T-cell receptor beta sequencing. Recombination connected TRBV2 to TRBJ2-6; confidence is insufficient to name the D gene. The sample comprised blood. The sequence was obtained from a male donor with papillary thyroid cancer or a benign thyroid nodule (not recorded which). Some clones in this sample may be carry-over from other donors' samples. This receptor carries the CDR3 CASSSSPGANVLTF. The DNA sequence is TGTGCCAGCAGTTCGTCCCCTGGGGCCAACGTCCTGACTTTC.